The T cell receptor beta chain described here comes from a study of T cells in Graves' hyperthyroidism and ophthalmopathy. Broader study findings: Progression to ophthalmopathy was predicted a median of roughly seven months early. In blood, most of the thyroid clonotypes expanded above 0.001 were also present.

RNA transcripts were the template for amplifying TCR beta CDR3 regions. The HTBI set primed first-round TCR CDR3 RT-PCR. Via MiXCR, TCRdb re-called the multiplex PCR reads, giving one row per CDR3 protein. The table has around 660,000 distinct CDR3 sequences, less than 45% seen once. Of note for this clonotype: The antigen is undetermined.

The sequence derives from an adult man with Graves' disease, either hyperthyroidism or ophthalmopathy (not recorded which). The sequencing input was peripheral blood or thyroid tissue (not recorded which).

The CDR3 bases are TGTGCCAGCAGCGTAGTCGAAGGAAACACCATATATTTT. This translates into CASSVVEGNTIYF. The chain joins TRBV7-9 to TRBJ1-3; no clear D. The germline V gene has CDR1 SEHNR and CDR2 FQNEAQ (reference sequence). CDR3 length: 13 residues. Trimming removed 5 bases from V and 4 bases from J, with 9 bases in between.